This T cell receptor (beta chain) was documented in a study of blood T cell repertoires in COVID-19. Study-level background: Acute and convalescent COVID-19 specimens originated in the United States, Italy and Spain.

Authors' data handling: Scientists estimated how many nucleated cells there were by amplifying reference gene primers. Assay: immunoSEQ multiplex PCR; the TCRdb copy retains only in-frame clones and omits some. From that table come the V and J calls and clone size; the DNA was used to work out D and trimming. The table has 140,000 to 150,000 clones, over 80% seen once. The material sequenced was peripheral blood. The clonotype was recovered from a woman between 45 and 60 years old with acute or convalescent COVID-19.

The CDR3 DNA is TGTGCCAGCAGCTCCGTCCGGGACAGGTCCTACGAGCAGTACTTC. Amino acids: CASSSVRDRSYEQYF. The gene calls are TRBV7-9 and TRBJ2-7, with 8 bases identical to TRBD1. This CDR3 spans 15 amino acids. Unmatched junction bases numbered 6, after V lost 4 bases and J lost 1 base. In germline, CDR1 is SEHNR, CDR2 FQNEAQ (reference sequence). Full variable domain (outside the CDR3, taken from reference TRBV7-9 and TRBJ2-7): DTGVSQNPRHKITKRGQNVTFRCDPISEHNRLYWYRQTLGQGPEFLTYFQNEAQLEKSRLLSDRFSAERPKGSFSTLEIQRTEQGDSAMYLCASSSVRDRSYEQYFGPGTRLTVT.